Below, 25 T cell receptor beta chains from the same sample are listed, as sequenced in a study of blood T cell repertoires in COVID-19 (dated by TCRdb to about 2020). Preparation of the library involved the immunoSEQ multiplex PCR assay. TCRdb obtained this table from immuneACCESS and retained in-frame rearrangements with V and J assigned. These tables miss some clones; where compared with another copy, unresolved V genes account for less than half of the shortfall, and the remainder is unexplained. The sample table records approximately 350,000 clones; approximately 86% of these occur just once. In total, the top ten clones hold roughly 7.2% of the sample. Sequencing was carried out using peripheral blood. Source of these receptors: an older woman with COVID-19, enrolled during active disease.

The chain combines TRBV5-6 with TRBJ2-1; TRBD2 agrees at 11 bases. The junction had 3 bases not matched to a gene; V was cut back by 4 bases and J by 3 bases. This CDR3 comprises 15 residues. Germline loops: CDR1 SGHDT, CDR2 YYEEEE. The CDR3 nucleotides are TGTGCCAGCAGCGCGGGACTAGCGGTCTACAATGAGCAGTTCTTC. Residues: CASSAGLAVYNEQFF.

Comment on this clone: With a much larger clone just one base away, this may be a read error. Other nucleotide sequences in the sample specify the same CDR3. The chain is built from TRBV25-1 and TRBJ1-1; no definite D call. Germline V gives CDR1 MGHDK, CDR2 SYGVNS. Trimming stripped 6 bases from V and 0 bases from J, with 8 bases between. The CDR3 totals 13 residues. CDR3 in amino acids: CASSGRLNTEAFF. The CDR3, as DNA: TGTGCCAGCAGCGGCAGGTTGAACACTGAAGCTTTCTTT.

The rearrangement uses TRBV10-2 and TRBJ2-5; D perhaps matches TRBD2 (6 bases). V lost 3 bases and J lost 7, with 15 bases in between. Germline V gene sequence: CDR1 WSHSY, CDR2 SAAADI. The CDR3 has 14 residues. The CDR3 DNA is TGCGCCAGCAGTGATAGGCTGGGGCGGGGGACCCAGTACTTC. It translates to CASSDRLGRGTQYF.

V usage is TRBV4-2 and J usage is TRBJ1-4; TRBD1 agrees at 7 bases. Germline CDR1 and CDR2: LGHNA and YNFKEQ. CDR3 length equals 15 residues. J lost 8 bases, V lost 1 base, and 7 bases had no gene match. This CDR3 is CASSQAGGLGEKLFF. The CDR3 DNA reads as TGTGCCAGCAGCCAAGCAGGGGGGTTAGGGGAAAAACTGTTTTTT.

The chain links TRBV5-6 to TRBJ2-7; 7 positions match TRBD1. The V and J ends lost 2 bases and 1 base, in that order; junction bases with no gene match: 9. In germline, CDR1 is SGHDT, CDR2 YYEEEE. The CDR3 is 16 residues long. The CDR3 protein is CASSFSGTVPSYEQYF. DNA for the CDR3: TGTGCCAGCAGCTTCTCCGGGACAGTTCCGTCCTACGAGCAGTACTTC.

This chain links TRBV5-3 with TRBJ1-1; no firm D call. TRBV5-3 is designated an ORF whose function remains uncertain. The CDR3 runs to 12 residues. V lost 0 bases and J lost 6, with 6 bases in between. For the CDR3, the DNA is TGTGCCAGAAGCTTGGTGCGAGCTGAAGCTTTCTTT. It is translated as CARSLVRAEAFF.

Regarding this clone: Other DNA sequences in the same sample also yield this CDR3. The rearrangement links TRBV18 to TRBJ2-3; TRBD1 agrees at 8 bases. With 6 bases clipped from V and 2 bases from J, the junction kept 4 bases outside the gene matches. Germline lookup yields CDR1 KGHSH and CDR2 LQKENI. The CDR3 covers 14 residues. The CDR3 spells CASSRTGPTDTQYF. CDR3 DNA sequence: TGTGCCAGCTCTAGGACAGGGCCCACAGATACGCAGTATTTT.

The V gene is TRBV25-1, the J gene TRBJ2-2, with TRBD1 identical over 7 bases. In germline, CDR1 is MGHDK, CDR2 SYGVNS. CDR3 length: 15 amino acids. Unmatched junction bases numbered 3, after V lost 4 bases and J lost 1 base. The CDR3 protein is CASSARTGNTGELFF. In nucleotides, the CDR3 is TGTGCCAGCAGTGCCCGGACAGGGAACACCGGGGAGCTGTTTTTT.

The chain recombines TRBV18 with TRBJ2-2, with D maybe TRBD2 (5 bases). Trimming removed 2 bases from V and 5 bases from J, with 9 bases in between. The CDR3 is made up of 14 amino acids. Looked up from germline, CDR1 is KGHSH and CDR2 is LQKENI. The CDR3: CASSPSGWTGELFF. The CDR3 DNA reads as TGTGCCAGCTCACCAAGCGGATGGACCGGGGAGCTGTTTTTT.

As DNA, the CDR3 is TGTGCCAGCAGCTTGAGCCCAGGGGGGACAACTAATGAAAAACTGTTTTTT. This translates into CASSLSPGGTTNEKLFF. The J gene is TRBJ1-4, the V gene TRBV5-5; 7 bases map to TRBD1. Germline V gives CDR1 SGHKS, CDR2 YYEKEE (reference sequence). Losses at the gene ends were 1 base for V and 0 bases for J; bases not matched to a gene: 6. The CDR3 consists of 17 residues.

In its sample, this clone was seen a few times. This chain joins TRBV9 and TRBJ2-5, with a tentative D call TRBD1 (6 bases). Trimming left V 4 bases short and J 2 bases short, with 21 bases between. The CDR3 spans 17 residues. Germline V gene data show CDR1 as SGDLS and CDR2 as YYNGEE. In DNA, the CDR3 is TGTGCCAGCAGCTCACAATGGGGGAGACAGGATCAAGAGACCCAGTACTTC. Its protein is CASSSQWGRQDQETQYF.

This chain links TRBV7-3 with TRBJ1-5; no firm D call. CDR1 is SGHTA, CDR2 FQGTGA, per germline. Between the trimmed V and J ends, which lost 1 base and 3 bases, there was a span of 16 bases. The CDR3 runs 17 residues. CDR3: CASSLNRGGLYNQPQHF. Here the CDR3 DNA reads TGTGCCAGCAGCTTAAATCGGGGTGGCCTGTACAATCAGCCCCAGCATTTT.

The CDR3 is CASSRGGLDEQYF. CDR3 nucleotides: TGTGCCAGCAGCCGAGGGGGTTTGGACGAGCAGTACTTC. The V call is TRBV7-9, the J call TRBJ2-7; D is perhaps TRBD1 (6 bases). Trimming cost V 5 bases and J 5 bases, with 13 bases left between them. Per the germline V gene, CDR1 is SEHNR and CDR2 is FQNEAQ (reference sequence). CDR3 length equals 13 residues.

V is TRBV12-1 and J is TRBJ2-1; whether TRBD2, the table's D call, matches the DNA was not checked. TRBV12-1 is annotated as a pseudogene. The CDR3 has 15 residues. The CDR3 loop reads CASTLAGIGYNEQFF. In nucleotides, the CDR3 is TGTGCCAGCACCCTGGCGGGGATAGGTTACAATGAGCAGTTCTTC.

The rearrangement uses TRBV21-1 and TRBJ2-7; whether TRBD2, the table's D call, matches the DNA was not checked. TRBV21-1 is annotated as a pseudogene. The length of the CDR3 is 15 residues. CDR3 region: CASSKELRGAPVQYF. CDR3 DNA sequence: TGTGCCAGCAGCAAAGAGCTGCGGGGGGCCCCAGTGCAGTACTTC.

The rearrangement links TRBV2 to TRBJ1-6; 7 nucleotides match TRBD1. The junction had 6 bases not matched to a gene; V was cut back by 6 bases and J by 7 bases. This CDR3 comprises 14 residues. Germline V gene data show CDR1 as SNHLY and CDR2 as FYNNEI. The CDR3 DNA sequence: TGTGCCAGCAGGCCTCAGGGGGACAATTCACCCCTCCACTTT. Protein product: CASRPQGDNSPLHF. Variable domain in full (rest from reference TRBV2 and TRBJ1-6): EPEVTQTPSHQVTQMGQEVILRCVPISNHLYFYWYRQILGQKVEFLVSFYNNEISEKSEIFDDQFSVERPDGSNFTLKIRSTKLEDSAMYFCASRPQGDNSPLHFGNGTRLTVT.

V and J are TRBV9 and TRBJ2-7, with 8 bases fitting TRBD1. CDR1 and CDR2 from the germline V gene are SGDLS and YYNGEE. V was clipped by 4 bases and J by 5 bases; unmatched bases: 11. This CDR3 spans 15 amino acids. The CDR3 bases are TGTGCCAGCAGCTCAGTAGGGACAGGCGTCGACGAGCAGTACTTC. It translates to CASSSVGTGVDEQYF.

This CDR3 is CASSQQQGTFNEQFF. In DNA form, the CDR3 reads TGTGCCAGCAGCCAACAACAGGGGACCTTCAATGAGCAGTTCTTC. The rearrangement uses TRBV3-1 (or the pseudogene TRBV3-2) and TRBJ2-1; 7 nucleotides match TRBD1. J was trimmed by 6 bases and V by 2 bases; bases with no gene match: 7. The germline gives CDR1 LGHDT, CDR2 YNNKEL (reference sequence). The CDR3 is 15 residues long.

The chain has TRBV4-2 and TRBJ1-4; D gene ambiguous. The ends were cut back, 4 bases at V and 2 bases at J, with 11 bases in the middle. The germline gives CDR1 LGHNA, CDR2 YNFKEQ. The CDR3 contains 15 residues. The CDR3: CASSRSRATNEKLFF. The CDR3 DNA reads as TGTGCCAGCAGCCGTTCCCGAGCCACTAATGAAAAACTGTTTTTT.

The chain employs TRBV12-3 or TRBV12-4 and TRBJ1-2; D call uncertain. The CDR3 loop spans 13 amino acids. The V end was cut by 3 bases, the J end by 4 bases, with 9 bases between. Written as DNA, the CDR3 is TGTGCCAGCAGTTTTAACTCGGGCTATGGCTACACCTTC. Translating gives CASSFNSGYGYTF.

The rearrangement joins TRBV11-3 to TRBJ2-1, with 8 bases fitting TRBD2. This CDR3 region has 18 residues. V shed 1 base and J 4 bases; nucleotides not matched to a gene: 12. Germline V gene lookup returns CDR1 SGHNT and CDR2 YENEEA. In DNA, the CDR3 is TGTGCCAGCAGCTTAGGGGAAGGACTAGCTAAAGAGTACAATGAGCAGTTCTTC. Translated: CASSLGEGLAKEYNEQFF. Full variable domain (missing parts from reference TRBV11-3 and TRBJ2-1): EAGVVQSPRYKIIEKKQPVAFWCNPISGHNTLYWYLQNLGQGPELLIRYENEEAVDDSQLPKDRFSAERLKGVDSTLKIQPAELGDSAVYLCASSLGEGLAKEYNEQFFGPGTRLTVL.

The chain uses TRBV11-3 and TRBJ2-1; D may be TRBD2 (7 bases). The V end was cut by 1 base, the J end by 6 bases, with 13 bases between. CDR3 length equals 15 residues. Germline V gives CDR1 SGHNT, CDR2 YENEEA. CDR3 DNA sequence: TGTGCCAGCAGCTTAGGACTGGGGGGGCTCAATGAGCAGTTCTTC. Translated, it gives CASSLGLGGLNEQFF. Full variable domain (remainder filled in from reference TRBV11-3 and TRBJ2-1): EAGVVQSPRYKIIEKKQPVAFWCNPISGHNTLYWYLQNLGQGPELLIRYENEEAVDDSQLPKDRFSAERLKGVDSTLKIQPAELGDSAVYLCASSLGLGGLNEQFFGPGTRLTVL.

The chain recombines TRBV7-6 with TRBJ2-6; 7 bases are shared with TRBD2. V shed 5 bases and J 0 bases; nucleotides not matched to a gene: 13. The germline V gene encodes CDR1 SGHVS and CDR2 FNYEAQ. The CDR3 extends over 19 amino acids. In nucleotides, the CDR3 is TGTGCCAGCAGCCCGGTTTGGCGGGGGTCCCTCTCTGGGGCCAACGTCCTGACTTTC. This gives the protein CASSPVWRGSLSGANVLTF.

The chain employs TRBV18 and TRBJ2-7; 11 bases match TRBD2. The CDR3 has 14 amino acids. The germline gives CDR1 KGHSH, CDR2 LQKENI. V shed 3 bases and J 4 bases; nucleotides not matched to a gene: 2. CDR3 protein: CASSPGLAAYEQYF. The CDR3 region has the DNA TGTGCCAGCTCACCGGGACTAGCGGCGTACGAGCAGTACTTC.

CDR3 nucleotide sequence: TGTGCCAGCAGCCTTAGGCGGGGGGAAGATACGCAGTATTTT. It translates to CASSLRRGEDTQYF. The chain uses TRBV2 and TRBJ2-3; the match to TRBD2 covers 8 bases. CDR3 length: 14 residues. Looked up from germline, CDR1 is SNHLY and CDR2 is FYNNEI. Trimming cost V 6 bases and J 5 bases; bases outside gene matches: 7.